These 13 T cell receptor beta chains were sequenced from one sample in a study of CD8+ T cells in alopecia areata. Investigators isolated RNA and reverse transcribed it into cDNA to act as the sequencing template. Sequencing was performed with immunoSEQ multiplex PCR; in TCRdb, only in-frame clones are kept and a portion is missing. The repertoire holds about 140,000 clones, less than 65% seen once, with about 40% in the top ten. The sample was CD8+ T cells sorted from blood. The source of these receptors is a human donor in good health.

CDR3 protein: CASSPLTMGYEQYF. In DNA, the CDR3 is TGTGCCAGCAGTCCTCTAACCATGGGCTACGAGCAGTACTTC. This chain joins TRBV27 and TRBJ2-7; D is undetermined. The CDR3 runs 14 residues. Germline V CDR1 and CDR2: MNHEY, SMNVEV (reference sequence). V lost 5 bases and J lost 3, with 14 bases in between.

The CDR3 reads CASSPGQGKDNEQFF. CDR3 nucleotides: TGTGCCAGCAGCCCGGGACAGGGGAAGGACAATGAGCAGTTCTTC. V is TRBV7-6 and J is TRBJ2-1; 10 nucleotides line up with TRBD1. CDR1 is SGHVS, CDR2 FNYEAQ, per germline. V shed 5 bases, J shed 5 bases, and the junction held 6 bases outside the gene matches. The CDR3 sequence is 15 residues long.

The chain recombines TRBV27 with TRBJ2-7; 10 nucleotides match TRBD2. The CDR3 contains 15 residues. CDR1 MNHEY and CDR2 SMNVEV come from the germline V gene (reference sequence). The junction had 9 bases not matched to a gene; V was cut back by 3 bases and J by 7 bases. The CDR3 here is CASSFQAGGPGEQYF. The CDR3 DNA follows: TGTGCCAGCAGTTTCCAAGCGGGAGGGCCGGGGGAGCAGTACTTC.

V usage is TRBV4-1 and J usage is TRBJ1-5; 7 positions match TRBD1. CDR1 and CDR2 (germline): MGHRA, YSYEKL. The ends lost 1 base at V and 6 bases at J; junction bases unmatched: 6. The CDR3 is 15 amino acids. CDR3 residues: CASSQGGGAGQPQHF. The CDR3 region has the DNA TGCGCCAGCAGCCAAGGAGGGGGCGCGGGTCAGCCCCAGCATTTT.

The genes are TRBV5-1 and TRBJ2-3, with TRBD1 identical over 7 bases. Trimming at V came to 4 bases and at J to 2 bases, leaving 10 bases not matched to a gene. CDR1 and CDR2 (germline): SGHRS, YFSETQ. This CDR3 has 16 residues. The CDR3 DNA reads as TGCGCCAGCAGCAACGCACAGGGGCCCTACACAGATACGCAGTATTTT. This codes for CASSNAQGPYTDTQYF. The variable domain in full, with the rest retrieved from reference TRBV5-1 and TRBJ2-3, is KAGVTQTPRYLIKTRGQQVTLSCSPISGHRSVSWYQQTPGQGLQFLFEYFSETQRNKGNFPGRFSGRQFSNSRSEMNVSTLELGDSALYLCASSNAQGPYTDTQYFGPGTRLTVL.

This clone appeared a few times. The conserved final phenylalanine or tryptophan is absent from the CDR3, which likely points to a read error. No DNA is shown, since the ends of the CDR3 on it are uncertain; the CDR3 is the one TCRdb lists. CDR3: CASSQENLAPIL. The chain couples TRBV4-1 to TRBJ1-1. Germline CDR1 reads MGHRA; CDR2 reads YSYEKL. The CDR3 is 12 residues long, counting both termini.

This clone turned up a few times. The chain combines TRBV28 with TRBJ2-5; D might be TRBD2 (6 bases). This CDR3 spans 15 amino acids. Deletions cut 7 bases from V and 1 base from J, with 16 bases between. Germline V gene lookup returns CDR1 MDHEN and CDR2 SYDVKM. The CDR3 sequence is CASTERVSLQETQYF. As DNA, the CDR3 is TGTGCCAGCACCGAGCGGGTCAGCCTCCAAGAGACCCAGTACTTC.

The chain couples TRBV30 to TRBJ2-5; D ambiguous. This CDR3 contains 12 residues. V lost 2 bases and J lost 2, with 6 bases in between. From germline, CDR1 is GTSNPN and CDR2 SVGIG (reference sequence). CDR3 bases: TGTGCCTGGAGTCCCGATCAAGAGACCCAGTACTTC. Its protein product is CAWSPDQETQYF.

About this clone itself: The sample contains more than one DNA sequence encoding this CDR3. This chain links TRBV20-1 with TRBJ1-1; D remains ambiguous. Germline V gene lookup returns CDR1 DFQATT and CDR2 SNEGSKA (reference sequence). Trimming stripped 5 bases from V and 6 bases from J, with 7 bases between. The CDR3 totals 10 residues. This CDR3 reads CSAGGPEAFF. DNA of the CDR3: TGCAGTGCTGGAGGACCTGAAGCTTTCTTT.

This chain connects TRBV29-1 to TRBJ2-1; a weak D match, TRBD1 (6 bases). Trimming took 4 bases from V and 6 from J, leaving 10 bases between them. This CDR3 has 12 residues. The germline V gene encodes CDR1 SQVTM and CDR2 ANQGSEA. In DNA, the CDR3 is TGCAGCGTTGTTCTCAGGGGCAATGAGCAGTTCTTC. This translates into CSVVLRGNEQFF.

The genes are TRBV5-1 and TRBJ2-3, with 10 nucleotides matching TRBD2. The CDR3 runs 17 residues. The V gene's germline CDR1 is SGHRS and CDR2 YFSETQ. Trimming at V came to 3 bases and at J to 2 bases, leaving 9 bases not matched to a gene. The CDR3 DNA reads as TGCGCCAGCAGCTCGGCTGGACTAGCGGACTACACAGATACGCAGTATTTT. Translation gives CASSSAGLADYTDTQYF.

This chain connects TRBV5-1 to TRBJ2-3; the D gene is possibly TRBD2 (6 bases). The CDR3 length is 12 residues. Deletions cut 3 bases from V and 5 bases from J, with 7 bases between. CDR1 is SGHRS, CDR2 YFSETQ, per germline. The CDR3 DNA follows: TGCGCCAGCAGCTCGCGGGGAGATACGCAGTATTTT. Encoded protein: CASSSRGDTQYF.

The chain uses TRBV2 and TRBJ2-5; D call uncertain. The V gene's germline CDR1 is SNHLY and CDR2 FYNNEI. Trimming cost V 8 bases and J 2 bases, with 21 bases left between them. CDR3 length: 16 amino acids. This chain's CDR3 is CASWSAAARRQETQYF. DNA for the CDR3: TGTGCCAGCTGGTCGGCGGCAGCCAGGCGACAAGAGACCCAGTACTTC.